Sequencing of this TCR beta chain was carried out in a study of CD8+CD57+ T cells in acquired aplastic anemia. Sequencing was done on patients that had shown CD8+CD57+ cell expansion by flow cytometry. Per germline, CDR1 SQVTM and CDR2 ANQGSEA. V lost 4 bases and J 1 base, leaving 11 bases between the germline ends. The CDR3 runs 13 residues. The TCR beta profiling, which covered VDJ combination and CDR3 sequence, was carried out using genomic DNA as the template. TCRdb ran MiXCR on the reads and lists one entry per CDR3 protein. The sample holds about 160,000 distinct CDR3 sequences, more than 40% seen once. Many counts were recorded for this clonotype. Its matching antigen is unknown. Findings and caveats of the study: Levels of CD8+ Simpson's diversity were not significantly distinct in patients versus controls.

Sequencing was performed on sorted CD4+, CD8+, or CD8+CD57+ T cells (not recorded which) from PBMCs. The chain is built from TRBV29-1 and TRBJ2-7; tentatively, D is TRBD2 (6 bases). This clonotype originated in a human donor with aplastic anemia. The CDR3: CSVAGEESYEQYF. The CDR3 nucleotides read TGCAGCGTTGCGGGAGAGGAGTCCTACGAGCAGTACTTC.